These T cell receptor beta chains were read from a single sample in a study of blood T cell repertoires in COVID-19. TCRdb's copy holds only in-frame clones and misses some; the assay was immunoSEQ multiplex PCR. This table holds a few hundred thousand clones, 80% to 85% found once. The sample consisted of PBMCs or T cells enriched from blood (not recorded which). These receptors all stem from a woman aged 40 to 55 who had recovered from COVID-19. Each CDR3 is given with its conserved first and last residue. D genes are given only for firm matches. Clone size, where shown, is once, few, many, or a class for clones that have expanded.

abundance	d_gene	v_gene	j_gene	CDR3aa	CDR3nt
NA	TRBD1	TRBV5-1	TRBJ2-3	CASSYSGTGATDTQYF	TGCGCCAGCAGCTACTCCGGGACAGGGGCCACAGATACGCAGTATTTT
NA	NA	TRBV21-1	TRBJ1-1	CAVLPGDTEAFF	TGTGCCGTGCTCCCGGGGGATACTGAAGCTTTCTTT
NA	TRBD1	TRBV4-1	TRBJ1-2	CASSQTLVGQGVSGYTF	TGCGCCAGCAGCCAAACTCTGGTGGGACAGGGGGTTAGTGGCTACACCTTC
NA	NA	TRBV27	TRBJ2-7	CASSSRTVQSSYEQYF	TGTGCCAGCAGTTCCCGGACAGTTCAAAGCTCCTACGAGCAGTACTTC
NA	TRBD1	TRBV4-1	TRBJ2-7	CASSAGSGTGYEQYF	TGCGCCAGCAGTGCTGGATCCGGGACAGGCTACGAGCAGTACTTC
NA	TRBD1	TRBV5-8	TRBJ1-5	CASSAPDREAQPQHF	TGTGCCAGCAGCGCCCCGGACAGGGAGGCTCAGCCCCAGCATTTT
NA	NA	TRBV15	TRBJ2-6	CATSSQTGLFSGANVLTF	TGTGCCACCAGCAGCCAGACAGGTCTATTCTCTGGGGCCAACGTCCTGACTTTC
NA	NA	TRBV6-1	TRBJ2-7	CASSEWMGGEVYEQYF	TGTGCCAGCAGTGAGTGGATGGGAGGCGAGGTCTACGAGCAGTACTTC
few	NA	TRBV18	TRBJ2-2	CASSPLVGGGLTGELFF	TGTGCCAGCTCACCACTGGTCGGGGGAGGACTCACCGGGGAGCTGTTTTTT
NA	TRBD1	TRBV14	TRBJ1-1	CASSQSWWTGDTEAFF	TGTGCCAGCAGCCAAAGTTGGTGGACAGGGGACACTGAAGCTTTCTTT
NA	NA	TRBV6-5	TRBJ1-5	CASRVGGSDNQPQHF	TGTGCCAGCAGGGTTGGGGGGTCCGACAATCAGCCCCAGCATTTT
NA	TRBD1	TRBV2	TRBJ2-7	CAARRTGRNEQYF	TGTGCCGCCAGGCGGACAGGGAGGAACGAGCAGTACTTC
NA	TRBD1	TRBV27	TRBJ1-2	CANSRDSVLPHYGYTF	TGTGCCAACTCCCGGGACAGCGTACTCCCTCACTATGGCTACACCTTC
NA	TRBD2	TRBV6-5	TRBJ2-4	CASSPGLANIQYF	TGTGCCAGCAGTCCGGGACTAGCAAACATTCAGTACTTC
NA	TRBD2	TRBV5-1	TRBJ2-5	CASSFGEGETQYF	TGCGCCAGCAGCTTTGGGGAGGGAGAGACCCAGTACTTC
NA	TRBD1	TRBV5-1	TRBJ2-3	CASSPGQGTDTQYF	TGCGCCAGCAGCCCCGGACAGGGCACAGATACGCAGTATTTT
NA	NA	TRBV19	TRBJ1-1	CASSRGPEGAFF	TGTGCCAGTAGTAGAGGACCGGAGGGAGCTTTCTTT
NA	NA	TRBV3-1/TRBV3-2	TRBJ1-2	CASSHQTLYGYTF	TGTGCCAGCAGCCATCAGACTCTCTATGGCTACACCTTC
NA	NA	TRBV5-1	TRBJ2-6	CASSFQTGANVLTF	TGCGCCAGCAGTTTCCAAACTGGGGCCAACGTCCTGACTTTC
NA	TRBD2	TRBV10-3	TRBJ2-1	CAIQLNSGSNEQFF	TGTGCCATACAATTAAATAGCGGGAGTAATGAGCAGTTCTTC
once	TRBD1	TRBV5-6	TRBJ1-2	CASSLGGGRGVNYGYTF	TGTGCCAGCAGCTTGGGAGGGGGCCGTGGGGTAAACTATGGCTACACCTTC
NA	TRBD1	TRBV4-3	TRBJ1-1	CASSQGTRGAEGNTEAFF	TGCGCCAGCAGCCAAGGGACCAGGGGGGCGGAAGGGAACACTGAAGCTTTCTTT
few	NA	TRBV3-1/TRBV3-2	TRBJ1-2	CASSQQGVYGYTF	TGTGCCAGCAGCCAACAAGGGGTCTATGGCTACACCTTC
NA	NA	TRBV28	TRBJ2-1	CASSLPGNNEQFF	TGTGCCAGCAGTTTACCAGGGAACAATGAGCAGTTCTTC
once	NA	TRBV9	TRBJ2-1	CASSVEGGNYNEQFF	TGTGCCAGCAGCGTCGAGGGGGGGAATTACAATGAGCAGTTCTTC
NA	TRBD2	TRBV6-5	TRBJ2-3	CASSEAGFRTDTQYF	TGTGCCAGCTCAGAAGCGGGATTCCGCACAGATACGCAGTATTTT
NA	NA	TRBV24-1	TRBJ1-2	CATSEGSRDGYTF	TGTGCCACCAGTGAGGGTTCCAGGGATGGCTACACCTTC
few	TRBD2	TRBV15	TRBJ2-1	CATSRGLHGLAGSYNEQFF	TGTGCCACCAGCAGGGGTCTGCACGGACTAGCGGGAAGTTATAATGAGCAGTTCTTC
NA	NA	TRBV6-2/TRBV6-3	TRBJ2-6	CASSYMASGANVLTF	TGTGCCAGCAGTTACATGGCCTCTGGGGCCAACGTCCTGACTTTC
NA	NA	TRBV19	TRBJ1-2	CASSRGGSNYGYTF	TGTGCCAGTAGTAGGGGCGGATCTAACTATGGCTACACCTTC
NA	TRBD1	TRBV29-1	TRBJ2-5	CSVERTGGTQYF	TGCAGCGTTGAAAGGACAGGGGGGACCCAGTACTTC
NA	TRBD2	TRBV5-1	TRBJ2-5	CASSPLAGGPQETQYF	TGCGCCAGCAGCCCCCTAGCGGGAGGGCCTCAAGAGACCCAGTACTTC
NA	NA	TRBV5-1	TRBJ2-1	CASSPDRHNEQFF	TGCGCCAGCAGCCCGGACAGACACAATGAGCAGTTCTTC
NA	NA	TRBV6-2/TRBV6-3	TRBJ2-2	CASSYSRTVYTGELFF	TGTGCCAGCAGTTACTCCCGGACAGTTTACACCGGGGAGCTGTTTTTT
NA	TRBD1	TRBV28	TRBJ1-5	CASSLPGDSRLRNQPQHF	TGTGCCAGCAGTCTGCCCGGGGACAGCCGTCTTCGCAATCAGCCCCAGCATTTT
once	TRBD1	TRBV19	TRBJ1-1	CASSRGGTGNTEAFF	TGTGCCAGTAGTAGGGGGGGGACAGGGAACACTGAAGCTTTCTTT
NA	NA	TRBV9	TRBJ2-5	CASSRGEETQYF	TGTGCCAGCAGCAGAGGAGAAGAGACCCAGTACTTC
once	TRBD1	TRBV7-2	TRBJ1-4	CASSSPGQNEKLFF	TGTGCCAGCAGCTCCCCGGGACAGAATGAAAAACTGTTTTTT
NA	TRBD2	TRBV4-1	TRBJ2-7	CASSQARGGDAGDEQYF	TGCGCCAGCAGCCAAGCTCGGGGGGGAGACGCCGGAGACGAGCAGTACTTC
NA	NA	TRBV6-1	TRBJ2-3	CASSEGLIGAGDTQYF	TGTGCCAGCAGTGAAGGGCTTATAGGGGCTGGAGATACGCAGTATTTT
NA	TRBD2	TRBV29-1	TRBJ2-1	CSVGGGTYNEQFF	TGCAGCGTTGGCGGGGGAACCTACAATGAGCAGTTCTTC
few	NA	TRBV5-6	TRBJ1-1	CASSHSSGGNTEAFF	TGTGCCAGCAGCCATAGTTCGGGGGGGAACACTGAAGCTTTCTTT
NA	NA	TRBV10-2	TRBJ1-1	CASSSPWQDTEAFF	TGCGCCAGCAGTTCTCCGTGGCAGGACACTGAAGCTTTCTTT
NA	NA	TRBV19	TRBJ1-3	CASSTTGIGNTIYF	TGTGCCAGTAGTACGACAGGTATCGGAAACACCATATATTTT
NA	NA	TRBV5-8	TRBJ2-1	CASSLRGLGFNEQFF	TGTGCCAGCAGCTTAAGGGGACTCGGGTTTAATGAGCAGTTCTTC
NA	TRBD1	TRBV5-8	TRBJ1-5	CASSQRDRGQPQHF	TGTGCCAGCAGCCAGAGGGACAGGGGACAGCCCCAGCATTTT
NA	NA	TRBV28	TRBJ1-1	CASSLRGGTEAFF	TGTGCCAGCAGTTTACGAGGCGGCACTGAAGCTTTCTTT
NA	NA	TRBV5-5	TRBJ1-1	CASSLLYRVGSEAFF	TGTGCCAGCAGCTTACTGTACAGGGTGGGGTCTGAAGCTTTCTTT
NA	NA	TRBV4-1	TRBJ2-1	CASSQRTGDEQFF	TGCGCCAGCAGCCAGCGGACTGGGGATGAGCAGTTCTTC
NA	TRBD2	TRBV24-1	TRBJ2-1	CATSDNLYVSGRASNEQFF	TGTGCCACCAGTGACAACTTGTATGTTAGCGGGAGGGCCTCCAATGAGCAGTTCTTC
NA	NA	TRBV28	TRBJ2-7	CASSSGFAYEQYF	TGCGCCAGCTCGTCAGGGTTTGCGTACGAGCAGTACTTC
NA	NA	TRBV5-1	TRBJ1-6	CASSFDRSNSPLHF	TGCGCCAGCAGCTTTGACAGAAGTAATTCACCCCTCCACTTT
NA	TRBD1	TRBV9	TRBJ2-1	CASSVGTGFDEQFF	TGTGCCAGCAGCGTCGGGACAGGGTTCGATGAGCAGTTCTTC
NA	NA	TRBV19	TRBJ1-4	CASKKRGLETNEKLFF	TGTGCCAGTAAAAAAAGGGGTCTTGAAACTAATGAAAAACTGTTTTTT
NA	NA	TRBV27	TRBJ1-2	CASSSTIPSIYGYTF	TGTGCCAGCAGTTCGACTATCCCATCTATCTATGGCTACACCTTC
NA	NA	TRBV5-6	TRBJ2-5	CASSRRVTSRNLQETQYF	TGTGCCAGCAGCCGTCGGGTCACTAGCAGGAACCTTCAAGAGACCCAGTACTTC
NA	NA	TRBV5-1	TRBJ2-1	CASSSPFEQFF	TGCGCCAGCAGCTCCCCGTTTGAGCAGTTCTTC
few	TRBD1	TRBV6-4	TRBJ1-4	CAIPDRSGCNEKLFF	TGTGCCATTCCGGACAGGTCGGGATGTAATGAAAAACTGTTTTTT
NA	TRBD1	TRBV11-2	TRBJ2-3	CASRSGGAADTQYF	TGTGCCAGCAGATCAGGGGGCGCGGCAGATACGCAGTATTTT